This T cell receptor (beta chain) was recorded in a study of T cell responses to AZD1222 COVID-19 vaccine. Findings and caveats of the study: Females made up more of the donors, who were largely white British, and clonal diversity may have come out too low. Baseline seropositivity occurred in only a handful of AZD1222 recipients. Spike-wide vaccine-associated CD4 TCRs dominated at 160-218 and 743-854. Recipients of two AZD1222 doses showed rising Spike-specific TCR breadth and depth.

Deletions cut 2 bases from V and 2 bases from J, with 19 bases between. CDR1 MNHEY and CDR2 SMNVEV come from the germline V gene (reference sequence). The CDR3 runs 17 residues. TCRdb keeps only in-frame clones here, not all; method: immunoSEQ multiplex PCR. Among 60,000 to 100,000 clones listed, about 91% were seen once. As for this clone: Its antigen is unknown.

J is TRBJ2-7 and V is TRBV27; D assignment may be TRBD1 or TRBD2 (5 bases each). This TCR was sampled from an adult in good health. Sequences were derived from peripheral blood, sampled on day 0 of MenACWY control vaccination. CDR3 bases: TGTGCCAGCAGTTTACGTAGGGGACCCGGACGAACCTACGAGCAGTACTTC. Translating gives CASSLRRGPGRTYEQYF.